This T cell receptor (beta chain) came from a study of shared clonotypes between healthy human individuals. Study-wide results and caveats: Among the subsets, naive ones generally showed larger estimated richness than memory ones.

TCRdb's table, derived via immunoSEQ multiplex PCR, lists solely in-frame clones and lacks some. This sample carries some 2.1 million clones, 95% of them seen once, and the ten largest clones take 0.13%. As to this clone: The antigen is undetermined. A read error is possible here, since a much larger clone lies one base away.

Source material: naive CD4+ T cells sorted from blood. Subset meaning: CD45RA+ positively selected. The receptor comes from a man younger than 30 in good health.

This CDR3 is CAKQLPGAYERYF. The DNA of the CDR3 is TGTGCCAAACAGCTACCAGGGGCCTACGAGCGGTACTTC. The rearrangement links TRBV2 to TRBJ2-7, with TRBD1 as a possible D gene (6 bases). The germline CDR1 and CDR2 sequences are SNHLY and FYNNEI. This CDR3 spans 13 amino acids.